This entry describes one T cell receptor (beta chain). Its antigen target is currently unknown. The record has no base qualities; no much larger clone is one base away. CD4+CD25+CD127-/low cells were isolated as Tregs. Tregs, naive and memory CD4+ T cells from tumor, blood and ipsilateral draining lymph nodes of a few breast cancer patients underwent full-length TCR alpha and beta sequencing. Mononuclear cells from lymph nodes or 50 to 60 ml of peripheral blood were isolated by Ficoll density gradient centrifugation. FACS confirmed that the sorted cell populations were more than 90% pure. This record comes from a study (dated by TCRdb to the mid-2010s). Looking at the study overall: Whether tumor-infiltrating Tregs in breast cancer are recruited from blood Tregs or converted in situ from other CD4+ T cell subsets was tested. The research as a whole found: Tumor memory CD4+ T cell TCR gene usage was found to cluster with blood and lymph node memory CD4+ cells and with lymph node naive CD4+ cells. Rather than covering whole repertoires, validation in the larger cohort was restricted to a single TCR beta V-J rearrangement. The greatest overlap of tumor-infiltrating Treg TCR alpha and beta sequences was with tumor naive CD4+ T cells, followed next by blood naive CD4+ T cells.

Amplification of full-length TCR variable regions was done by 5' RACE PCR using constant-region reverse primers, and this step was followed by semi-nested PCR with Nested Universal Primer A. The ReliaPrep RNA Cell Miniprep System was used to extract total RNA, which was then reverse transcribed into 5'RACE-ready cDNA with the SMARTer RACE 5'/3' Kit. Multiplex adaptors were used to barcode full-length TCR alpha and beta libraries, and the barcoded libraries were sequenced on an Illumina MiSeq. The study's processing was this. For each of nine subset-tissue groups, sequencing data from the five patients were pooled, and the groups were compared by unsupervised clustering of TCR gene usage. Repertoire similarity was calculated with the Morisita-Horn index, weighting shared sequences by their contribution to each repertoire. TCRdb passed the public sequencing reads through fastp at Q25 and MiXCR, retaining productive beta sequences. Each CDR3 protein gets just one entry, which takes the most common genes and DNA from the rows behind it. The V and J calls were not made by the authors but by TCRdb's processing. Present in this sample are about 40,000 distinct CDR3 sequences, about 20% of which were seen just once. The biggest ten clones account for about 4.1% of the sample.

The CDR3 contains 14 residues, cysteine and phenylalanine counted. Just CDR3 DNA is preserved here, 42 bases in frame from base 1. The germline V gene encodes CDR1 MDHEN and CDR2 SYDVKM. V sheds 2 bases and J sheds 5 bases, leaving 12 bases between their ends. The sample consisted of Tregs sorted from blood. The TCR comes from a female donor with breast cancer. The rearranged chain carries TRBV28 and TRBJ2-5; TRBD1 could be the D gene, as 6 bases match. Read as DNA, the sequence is TGTGCCAGCAGTTTAACTGGGGGCGGGGAGACCCAGTACTTC. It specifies CASSLTGGGETQYF.